What follows are 15 T cell receptor beta chains derived from one specimen sequenced in a study of blood T cell repertoires in COVID-19. Clones were sequenced by immunoSEQ multiplex PCR, and TCRdb holds only the in-frame ones, with some missing. The sample records some 530,000 clones, roughly nine tenths being singletons. Sequenced sample: PBMCs or T cells enriched from blood (not recorded which). The receptor set was obtained from an older woman who had recovered from COVID-19.

The gene calls are TRBV6-1 and TRBJ1-2, with unresolved D. The CDR3 covers 14 residues. Per the germline V gene, CDR1 is MNHNS and CDR2 is SASEGT. The V and J ends lost 3 bases and 3 bases respectively, with 11 bases between them. The CDR3 DNA sequence: TGTGCCAGCAGTGACCGGGGTTCTCACTATGGCTACACCTTC. It specifies CASSDRGSHYGYTF.

With regard to this clone: Additional DNA sequences in this sample encode the identical CDR3. The chain's CDR3 is CASSYSRTANYGYTF. CDR3 nucleotide sequence: TGTGCCAGCAGTTACTCGCGGACAGCCAACTATGGCTACACCTTC. This chain uses TRBV6-5 with TRBJ1-2; possibly TRBD1 for D (6 bases). The CDR3 has 15 amino acids. Germline values: CDR1 MNHEY, CDR2 SVGAGI. V was cut by 0 bases and J by 2 bases, with 10 bases left in between.

The chain carries TRBV19 and TRBJ1-5, with no clear D. V lost 6 bases and J 5 bases, leaving 8 bases between the germline ends. Germline assignment: CDR1 LNHDA and CDR2 SQIVND (reference sequence). This CDR3 has 12 amino acids. The CDR3 DNA follows: TGTGCCAGTAGGCGTCGAGATCAGCCCCAGCATTTT. Protein: CASRRRDQPQHF.

The chain links TRBV12-3 or TRBV12-4 to TRBJ1-1; D gene ambiguous. This CDR3 region has 12 residues. Trimming shortened V by 5 bases and J by 6 bases, and 10 bases separated the two germline ends. CDR3 DNA: TGTGCCAGCAGTGAGGGAATCCCTGAAGCTTTCTTT. It translates to CASSEGIPEAFF.

The chain uses TRBV11-2 and TRBJ1-3; D is unresolved. The V end was cut by 2 bases, the J end by 4 bases, with 3 bases between. The CDR3 loop spans 12 amino acids. Germline assignment: CDR1 SGHAT and CDR2 FQNNGV. The DNA of the CDR3 is TGTGCCAGCAGCTTAACAGGAAACACCATATATTTT. Its translation is CASSLTGNTIYF.

V gene TRBV6-5 combines with J gene TRBJ2-2; unclear D gene. Germline CDR1 is MNHEY and CDR2 is SVGAGI. The CDR3 totals 13 residues. V was cut by 7 bases and J by 1 base, with 7 bases left in between. CDR3 sequence reads: CASKSQNTGELFF. CDR3 coding DNA: TGTGCCAGCAAAAGCCAGAACACCGGGGAGCTGTTTTTT.

The chain combines TRBV19 with TRBJ2-7, with D unresolved. The CDR3 is 14 amino acids. Trimming removed 2 bases at V and 1 base at J, with 9 bases between. Germline V lookup: CDR1 LNHDA, CDR2 SQIVND (reference sequence). In DNA form, the CDR3 reads TGTGCCAGTAGTATACAGGCAGGTTCCTACGAGCAGTACTTC. Encoded protein: CASSIQAGSYEQYF.

This chain connects TRBV10-3 to TRBJ1-6; a possible D gene is TRBD1 (5 bases). The length of the CDR3 is 16 residues. Trimming took off 1 base at V and 7 bases at J, with 14 bases between the two ends. Germline CDR1 and CDR2: ENHRY and SYGVKD. CDR3 amino acids: CAISELSQAGNSPLHF. CDR3 nucleotide sequence: TGTGCCATCAGTGAGTTGTCGCAGGCAGGGAATTCACCCCTCCACTTT.

The chain joins TRBV3-1 (or the pseudogene TRBV3-2) to TRBJ2-3; D remains ambiguous. V gave up 3 bases and J gave up 0 bases, with 4 bases separating them. This CDR3 is 13 amino acids long. CDR1 and CDR2 (germline): LGHDT, YNNKEL (reference sequence). The CDR3 DNA sequence: TGTGCCAGCAGCCACCCTAGCACAGATACGCAGTATTTT. Its translation: CASSHPSTDTQYF.

The V and J genes are TRBV3-1 (or the pseudogene TRBV3-2) and TRBJ2-5; 8 bases align to TRBD1. The trim removed 3 bases at V and 2 bases at J, leaving 8 bases unmatched. The CDR3 loop spans 16 amino acids. Germline V gene data show CDR1 as LGHDT and CDR2 as YNNKEL (reference sequence). This chain's CDR3 is CASSHGSGGWQETQYF. The CDR3 DNA follows: TGTGCCAGCAGCCATGGCTCAGGGGGCTGGCAAGAGACCCAGTACTTC.

The chain is built from TRBV5-8 and TRBJ2-7, with 10 bases identical to TRBD1. J was trimmed by 5 bases and V by 1 base; bases with no gene match: 9. This CDR3 has 16 amino acids. Looked up from germline, CDR1 is SGHTS and CDR2 is YDEGEE. CDR3 bases: TGTGCCAGCAGCTTGTTGGGGACAGGGGTGTCGGACGAGCAGTACTTC. Translated: CASSLLGTGVSDEQYF.

This CDR3 reads CASSPQKGSRDRRPYEQYV. For the CDR3, the DNA is TGCGCCAGCAGCCCCCAAAAGGGATCCCGGGACAGACGTCCCTACGAGCAGTACGTC. The gene calls are TRBV4-1 and TRBJ2-7; 7 bases are a match to TRBD1. CDR3 length equals 19 residues. V was clipped by 4 bases and J by 2 bases; unmatched bases: 20. The germline gives CDR1 MGHRA, CDR2 YSYEKL.

J is TRBJ1-5 and V is TRBV6-5; D remains unclear. The germline V gene has CDR1 MNHEY and CDR2 SVGAGI. CDR3 length equals 14 residues. Trimming cost V 7 bases and J 5 bases, with 15 bases left between them. The DNA of the CDR3 is TGTGCCAGCACCCCCAGCGGCCCCGATCAGCCCCAGCATTTT. Its translation is CASTPSGPDQPQHF.

This clone was seen only once. The chain couples TRBV3-1 (or the pseudogene TRBV3-2) to TRBJ1-2, with 8 bases matching TRBD1. The trim removed 1 base at V and 7 bases at J, leaving 11 bases unmatched. Germline V CDR1 and CDR2: LGHDT, YNNKEL (reference sequence). There are 16 residues in the CDR3. This chain's CDR3 is CASSQALQGASSGYTF. The CDR3 DNA sequence: TGTGCCAGCAGCCAAGCTCTTCAGGGGGCGTCAAGTGGCTACACCTTC.

The V and J genes are TRBV4-2 and TRBJ1-2, with D perhaps matching TRBD1 (6 bases). CDR3 size: 16 residues. V was pared by 4 bases and J by 0 bases, with 15 bases between. The germline CDR1 and CDR2 sequences are LGHNA and YNFKEQ. The CDR3 loop is CASSPDSTGTNYGYTF. Here the CDR3 DNA reads TGTGCCAGCAGCCCGGACTCGACAGGTACTAACTATGGCTACACCTTC.